This T cell receptor beta chain stems from a study of shared clonotypes between healthy human individuals. The J segment lost 4 bases and the V segment lost 7 bases, leaving 11 bases of the junction unmatched. This CDR3 region has 15 residues. Germline V gives CDR1 MGHDK, CDR2 SYGVNS. Clones were sequenced by immunoSEQ multiplex PCR, and TCRdb holds only the in-frame ones, with some missing. The profile shows under 120,000 clones, less than 75% of them singletons. This sequence joins TRBV25-1 and TRBJ2-5; 8 positions agree with TRBD1. Sequencing was performed on memory CD8+ T cells sorted from blood. Subset in this sample: CD45RO+ cells pooled with CCR7-negative TemRA cells. The clonotype was recovered from a woman aged 25-40 years in good health. The DNA of the CDR3 is TGTGCCAGCACCGGAGGCGGACAGGGCACAGAGACCCAGTACTTC. It translates to CASTGGGQGTETQYF.